The 7 T cell receptor beta chains below all came from one sample that was sequenced in a study of response to subunit inactivated influenza vaccine. TCRdb itself ran the RT-PCR reads through MiXCR, one entry per CDR3 protein. The sample records under 200,000 distinct CDR3 sequences, roughly 12% being singletons. The same data also went into a second study, on T cells expressing NK-cell markers. This second study says: Researchers built TCR beta cDNA using 5'RACE template switching with UMIs.

Sequencing used CD8+ T cells sorted from PBMCs, obtained 11 to 12 days after vaccination. The receptor set was obtained from a man aged 45-60 years who received an inactivated influenza vaccine.

This clonotype occurred many times. The gene calls are TRBV28 and TRBJ2-1, with a weak D call TRBD1 (6 bases). Trimming cost V 2 bases and J 4 bases, with 12 bases left between them. CDR1 is MDHEN, CDR2 SYDVKM, per germline. The CDR3 covers 15 residues. The CDR3 bases are TGTGCCAGCAGTTTAGCGGACAGCCCTTACAATGAGCAGTTCTTC. This translates into CASSLADSPYNEQFF.

In this sample, this clonotype turned up many times. This chain connects TRBV4-2 to TRBJ2-5, with D tentatively TRBD1 (6 bases). The length of the CDR3 is 13 residues. V gave up 1 base and J gave up 4 bases, with 7 bases separating them. Per the germline V gene, CDR1 is LGHNA and CDR2 is YNFKEQ. In DNA, the CDR3 is TGTGCCAGCAGCCAAGGCAGGGGAGAGACCCAGTACTTC. Translation: CASSQGRGETQYF.

This chain uses TRBV13 with TRBJ1-1, with 12 bases fitting TRBD1. V trimming: 9 bases; J trimming: 7 bases; junction bases outside the gene matches: 3. This CDR3 contains 12 residues. Germline assignment: CDR1 PRHDT and CDR2 FYEKMQ (reference sequence). The CDR3 reads CARGQGAGEAFF. As DNA, the CDR3 is TGTGCCAGGGGACAGGGGGCCGGTGAAGCTTTCTTT. Combining the CDR3 with reference TRBV13 and TRBJ1-1 gives the whole variable domain AAGVIQSPRHLIKEKRETATLKCYPIPRHDTVYWYQQGPGQDPQFLISFYEKMQSDKGSIPDRFSAQQFSDYHSELNMSSLELGDSALYFCARGQGAGEAFFGQGTRLTVV.

This clonotype has only a few counts. The chain employs TRBV27 and TRBJ2-2, with TRBD2 as a possible D gene (5 bases). This CDR3 is 15 amino acids long. Looked up from germline, CDR1 is MNHEY and CDR2 is SMNVEV (reference sequence). The ends were cut back, 3 bases at V and 6 bases at J, with 14 bases in the middle. The chain's CDR3 is CASSFDYTGSGELFF. The CDR3 coding sequence is TGTGCCAGCAGTTTTGACTACACGGGGTCCGGGGAGCTGTTTTTT.

This clonotype was counted many times. J is TRBJ2-5 and V is TRBV12-3 or TRBV12-4; D gene unclear. V was trimmed by 6 bases and J by 4 bases, leaving 12 bases between them. This CDR3 region has 13 residues. The CDR3 bases are TGTGCCAGCAGCAGACACGGTCGAGAGACCCAGTACTTC. It codes for CASSRHGRETQYF.

This clonotype appeared many times. This rearrangement joins TRBV29-1 to TRBJ2-3; D is possibly TRBD1 (6 bases). The germline V and J ends were trimmed by 5 bases and 10 bases, with 19 bases remaining between them. From germline, CDR1 is SQVTM and CDR2 ANQGSEA. This CDR3 has 13 residues. CDR3 in amino acids: CSVLEGTPFAQYF. CDR3 bases: TGCAGCGTTCTCGAGGGGACACCCTTCGCGCAGTATTTT.

The V and J genes are TRBV4-1 and TRBJ1-4, with 7 bases fitting TRBD1. CDR1 and CDR2 (germline): MGHRA, YSYEKL. This CDR3 has 17 amino acids. The V gene end was trimmed by 3 bases and the J gene end by 3 bases; junction bases not matched to a gene: 10. As DNA, the CDR3 is TGCGCCAGCAGCCAGGACCAAAACCAGGGGGCTAATGAAAAACTGTTTTTT. It encodes CASSQDQNQGANEKLFF.